Detailed here is one T cell receptor (beta chain). Its antigen is still unknown. The sample comes from a study of T cells in Graves' hyperthyroidism and ophthalmopathy. Overall study results and limits: From stable hyperthyroidism, ophthalmopathy was set apart by a 13 V-J model. Ophthalmopathy, which appeared later, was predicted by the model a median roughly 6.6 months before onset.

Among the patients, aged 18 to 65, hyperthyroidism was newly diagnosed and had lasted under 2 months. The source material, RNA transcripts, was used to amplify TCR beta CDR3 regions. Researchers ran a first-round RT-PCR on the TCR CDR3 using the HTBI primer set. MiXCR was run by TCRdb on the multiplex PCR reads, yielding one entry per CDR3 protein. The sample shows about 560,000 distinct CDR3 sequences, 14% of them seen only once. The sequenced sample was blood. This TCR came from a woman in her 40s with Graves' hyperthyroidism.

The CDR3 DNA reads TGTGCCAGCAGCCCTGGGACTTCTTATAATTCACCCCTCCACTTT. Its protein is CASSPGTSYNSPLHF. The chain joins TRBV6-2 or TRBV6-3 to TRBJ1-6; the D gene is possibly TRBD1 (5 bases). The CDR3 spans 15 residues. Germline values: CDR1 MNHEY, CDR2 SVGEGT. V shed 6 bases and J shed 4 bases, with 13 bases lying between them.